The clone carrying this TCR beta chain was recorded many times. Its cognate antigen is unknown. Germline CDR1 reads SQVTM; CDR2 reads ANQGSEA. This CDR3 region has 21 residues. V was clipped by 0 bases and J by 2 bases; unmatched bases: 17. This sample stems from a study of T-cell reconstitution after alpha-beta-depleted transplantation in children. General study points: The study traced high day-60 TCRbeta diversity in some patients to surviving recipient T cells and thymic progenitors. Alpha-beta T cells about two months after transplant reportedly derived from several hundred expanded graft clones. A year had passed since transplant, and T-cell counts and diversity by then came mostly from newly produced T cells.

It was with unique molecular identifiers that the TCRbeta library was prepared. A single record per CDR3 protein comes from TCRdb applying MiXCR to the PCR reads. The table lists tens of thousands of distinct CDR3 sequences, approximately 6.5% of them singletons. This material consisted of peripheral blood, taken 60 days after TCRalphabeta/CD19-depleted stem cell transplant. The chain carries TRBV29-1 and TRBJ2-1; 12 nucleotides align to TRBD2. This TCR was sampled from a child younger than two who had a stem cell transplant for acute myeloid leukemia, so the T cells may come from the graft donor. CDR3 coding DNA: TGCAGCGTTGAAGAGAATCGAATACTAGCGGGAGGTGCGCTGCCCTACAATGAGCAGTTCTTC. This encodes CSVEENRILAGGALPYNEQFF.